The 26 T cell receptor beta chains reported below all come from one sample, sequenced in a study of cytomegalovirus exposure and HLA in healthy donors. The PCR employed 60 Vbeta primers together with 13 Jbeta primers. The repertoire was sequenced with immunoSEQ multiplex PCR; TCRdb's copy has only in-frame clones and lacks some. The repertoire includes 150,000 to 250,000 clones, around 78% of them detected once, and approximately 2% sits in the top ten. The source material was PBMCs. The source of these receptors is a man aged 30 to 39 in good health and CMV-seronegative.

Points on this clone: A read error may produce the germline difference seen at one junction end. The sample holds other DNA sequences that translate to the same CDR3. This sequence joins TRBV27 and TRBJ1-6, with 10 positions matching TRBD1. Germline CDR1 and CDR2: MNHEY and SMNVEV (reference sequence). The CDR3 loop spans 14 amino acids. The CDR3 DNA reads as TGTGCCAGCAGTTTGACAGGGGGCAATTCCCCCCTCCACTTT. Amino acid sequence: CASSLTGGNSPLHF.

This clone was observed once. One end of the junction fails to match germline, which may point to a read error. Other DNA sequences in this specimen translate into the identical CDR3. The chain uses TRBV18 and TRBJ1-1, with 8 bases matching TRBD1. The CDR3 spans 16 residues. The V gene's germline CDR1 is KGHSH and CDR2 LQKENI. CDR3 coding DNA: TGTGCCAGCTCACCAAAGCCGGGACAGGAAAATACTGAAGCCTTCTTT. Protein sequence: CASSPKPGQENTEAFF. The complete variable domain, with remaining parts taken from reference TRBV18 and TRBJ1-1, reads NAGVMQNPRHLVRRRGQEARLRCSPMKGHSHVYWYRQLPEEGLKFMVYLQKENIIDESGMPKERFSAEFPKEGPSILRIQQVVRGDSAAYFCASSPKPGQENTEAFFGQGTRLTVV.

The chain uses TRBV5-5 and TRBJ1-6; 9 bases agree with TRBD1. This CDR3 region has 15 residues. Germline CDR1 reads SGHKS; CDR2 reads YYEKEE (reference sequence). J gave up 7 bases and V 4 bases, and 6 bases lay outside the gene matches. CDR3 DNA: TGTGCCAGCAGCCGTCCTGACAGGGGGAATTCACCCCTCCACTTT. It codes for CASSRPDRGNSPLHF.

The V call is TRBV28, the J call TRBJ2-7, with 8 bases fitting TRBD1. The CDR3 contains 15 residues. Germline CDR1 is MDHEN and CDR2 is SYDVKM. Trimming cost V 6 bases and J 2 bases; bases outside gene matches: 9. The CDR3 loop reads CASSTPGTGTYEQYF. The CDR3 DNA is TGTGCCAGCAGCACCCCCGGGACAGGTACCTACGAGCAGTACTTC.

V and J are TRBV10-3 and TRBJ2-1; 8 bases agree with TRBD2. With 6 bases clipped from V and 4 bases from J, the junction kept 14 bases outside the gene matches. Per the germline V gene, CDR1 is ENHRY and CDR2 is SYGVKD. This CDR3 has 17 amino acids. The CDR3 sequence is CAIRDGLKREKYNEQFF. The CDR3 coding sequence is TGTGCCATCAGGGATGGCCTGAAGCGGGAGAAGTACAATGAGCAGTTCTTC.

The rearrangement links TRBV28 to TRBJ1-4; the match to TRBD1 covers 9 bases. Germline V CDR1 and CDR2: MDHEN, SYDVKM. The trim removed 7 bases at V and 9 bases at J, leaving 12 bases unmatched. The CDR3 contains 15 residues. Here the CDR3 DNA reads TGTGCCAGCAATGGGGGACAGGGAGCAAATCAAAAACTGTTTTTT. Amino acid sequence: CASNGGQGANQKLFF.

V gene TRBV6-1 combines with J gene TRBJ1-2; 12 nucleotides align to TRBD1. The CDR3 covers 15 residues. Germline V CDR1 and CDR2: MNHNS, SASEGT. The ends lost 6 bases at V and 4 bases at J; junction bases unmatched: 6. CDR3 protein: CASSEGTGGSYGYTF. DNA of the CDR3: TGTGCCAGCAGCGAGGGGACAGGGGGCAGCTATGGCTACACCTTC.

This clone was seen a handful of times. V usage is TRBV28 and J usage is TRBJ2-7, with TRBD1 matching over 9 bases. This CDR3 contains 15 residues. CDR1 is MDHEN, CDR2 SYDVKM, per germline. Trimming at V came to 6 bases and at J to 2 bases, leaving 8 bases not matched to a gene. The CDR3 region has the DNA TGTGCCAGCAGCTTGACAGGGGGAGGGACCTACGAGCAGTACTTC. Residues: CASSLTGGGTYEQYF.

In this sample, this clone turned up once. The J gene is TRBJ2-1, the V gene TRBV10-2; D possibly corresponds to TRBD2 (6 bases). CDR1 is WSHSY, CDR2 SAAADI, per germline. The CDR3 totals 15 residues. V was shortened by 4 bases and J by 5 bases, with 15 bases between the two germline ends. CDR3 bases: TGCGCCAGCAGTGGACTAGATCTGGCCAACAATGAGCAGTTCTTC. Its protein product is CASSGLDLANNEQFF.

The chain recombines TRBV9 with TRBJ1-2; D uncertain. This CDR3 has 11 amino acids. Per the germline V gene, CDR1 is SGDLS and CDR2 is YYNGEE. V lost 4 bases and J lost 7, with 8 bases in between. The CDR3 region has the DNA TGTGCCAGCAGCCGAGGAGGTGGCTACACCTTC. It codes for CASSRGGGYTF. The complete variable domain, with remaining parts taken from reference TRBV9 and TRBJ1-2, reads DSGVTQTPKHLITATGQRVTLRCSPRSGDLSVYWYQQSLDQGLQFLIQYYNGEERAKGNILERFSAQQFPDLHSELNLSSLELGDSALYFCASSRGGGYTFGSGTRLTVV.

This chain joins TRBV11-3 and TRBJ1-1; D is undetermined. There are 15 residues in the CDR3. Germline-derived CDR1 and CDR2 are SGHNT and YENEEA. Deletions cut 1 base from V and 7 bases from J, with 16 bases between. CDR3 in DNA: TGTGCCAGCAGCTTAGGGGTGGGGAGCAGAATTGAAGCTTTCTTT. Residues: CASSLGVGSRIEAFF.

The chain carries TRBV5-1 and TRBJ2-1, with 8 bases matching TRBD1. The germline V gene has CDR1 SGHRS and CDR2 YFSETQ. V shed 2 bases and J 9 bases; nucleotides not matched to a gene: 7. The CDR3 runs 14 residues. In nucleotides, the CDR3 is TGCGCCAGCAGCTTCTCCGACAGGGGCGCTGAGCAGTTCTTC. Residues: CASSFSDRGAEQFF.

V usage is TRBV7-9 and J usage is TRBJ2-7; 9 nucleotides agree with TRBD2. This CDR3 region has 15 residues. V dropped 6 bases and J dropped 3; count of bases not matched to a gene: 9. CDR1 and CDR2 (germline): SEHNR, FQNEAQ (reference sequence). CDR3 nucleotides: TGTGCCAGCAGGGCCGGCGGGGGGGGGCTCTACGAGCAGTACTTC. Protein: CASRAGGGGLYEQYF.

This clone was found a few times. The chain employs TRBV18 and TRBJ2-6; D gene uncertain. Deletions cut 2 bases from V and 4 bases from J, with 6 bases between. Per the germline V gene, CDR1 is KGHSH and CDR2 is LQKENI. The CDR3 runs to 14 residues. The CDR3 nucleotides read TGTGCCAGCTCACCAACTCTCGGGGCCAACGTCCTGACTTTC. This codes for CASSPTLGANVLTF.

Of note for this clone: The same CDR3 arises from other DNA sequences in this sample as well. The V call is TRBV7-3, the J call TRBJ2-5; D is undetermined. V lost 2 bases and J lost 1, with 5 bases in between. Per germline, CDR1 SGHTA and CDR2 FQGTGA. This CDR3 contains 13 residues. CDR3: CASSLGIQETQYF. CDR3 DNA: TGTGCCAGCAGCTTAGGCATCCAAGAGACCCAGTACTTC. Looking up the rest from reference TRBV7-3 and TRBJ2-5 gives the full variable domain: GAGVSQTPSNKVTEKGKYVELRCDPISGHTALYWYRQSLGQGPEFLIYFQGTGAADDSGLPNDRFFAVRPEGSVSTLKIQRTERGDSAVYLCASSLGIQETQYFGPGTRLLVL.

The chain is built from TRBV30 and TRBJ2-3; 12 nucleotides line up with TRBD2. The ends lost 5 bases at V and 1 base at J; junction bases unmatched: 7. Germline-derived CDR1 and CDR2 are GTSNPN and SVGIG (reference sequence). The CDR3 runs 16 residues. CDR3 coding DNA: TGTGCCTGGGGCGTGACTAGCGGGAGCCGCACAGATACGCAGTATTTT. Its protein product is CAWGVTSGSRTDTQYF.

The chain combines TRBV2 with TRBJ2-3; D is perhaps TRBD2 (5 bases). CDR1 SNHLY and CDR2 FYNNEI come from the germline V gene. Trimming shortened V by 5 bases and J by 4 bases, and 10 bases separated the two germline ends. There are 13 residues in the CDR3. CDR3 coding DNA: TGTGCCAGCAGTTGGCCGGGATCAGATACGCAGTATTTT. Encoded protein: CASSWPGSDTQYF.

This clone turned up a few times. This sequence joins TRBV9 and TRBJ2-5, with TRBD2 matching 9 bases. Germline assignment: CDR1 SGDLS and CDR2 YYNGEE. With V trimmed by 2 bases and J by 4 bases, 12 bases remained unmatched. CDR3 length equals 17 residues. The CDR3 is CASSVTGLAGVGETQYF. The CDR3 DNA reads TGTGCCAGCAGCGTCACCGGGTTAGCGGGAGTGGGAGAGACCCAGTACTTC.

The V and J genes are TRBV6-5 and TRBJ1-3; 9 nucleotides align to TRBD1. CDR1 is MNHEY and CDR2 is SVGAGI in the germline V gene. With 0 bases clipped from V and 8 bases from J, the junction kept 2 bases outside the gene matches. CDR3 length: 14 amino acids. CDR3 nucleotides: TGTGCCAGCAGTTACTCGACAGGGGGTGACACCATATATTTT. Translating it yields CASSYSTGGDTIYF.

The CDR3 nucleotides read TGTGCCAGCAGCGTGTCGGGGTCGAGGGTCACAGATACGCAGTATTTT. It specifies CASSVSGSRVTDTQYF. The V gene is TRBV9, the J gene TRBJ2-3, with D perhaps TRBD2 (5 bases). This CDR3 is built from 16 residues. V lost 2 bases, J lost 2 bases, and 15 bases lay in between. Looked up from germline, CDR1 is SGDLS and CDR2 is YYNGEE.

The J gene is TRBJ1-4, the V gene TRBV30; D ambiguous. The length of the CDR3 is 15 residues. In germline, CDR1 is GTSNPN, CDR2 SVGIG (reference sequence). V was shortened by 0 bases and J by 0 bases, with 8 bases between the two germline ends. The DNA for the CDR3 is TGTGCCTGGAGTGTACGAGTTGCAACTAATGAAAAACTGTTTTTT. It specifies CAWSVRVATNEKLFF.

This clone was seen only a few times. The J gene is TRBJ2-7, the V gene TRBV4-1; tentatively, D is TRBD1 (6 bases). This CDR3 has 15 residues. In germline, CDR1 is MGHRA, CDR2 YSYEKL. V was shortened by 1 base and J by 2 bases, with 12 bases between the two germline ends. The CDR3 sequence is CASSQVLTGAYEQYF. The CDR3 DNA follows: TGCGCCAGCAGCCAAGTGCTGACAGGCGCCTACGAGCAGTACTTC.

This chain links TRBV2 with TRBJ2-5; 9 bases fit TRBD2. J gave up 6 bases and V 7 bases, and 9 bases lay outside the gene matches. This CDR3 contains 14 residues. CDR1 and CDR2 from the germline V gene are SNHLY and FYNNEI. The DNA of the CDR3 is TGTGCCAGCATCGATAGCGGGAGTATTAAGACCCAGTACTTC. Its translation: CASIDSGSIKTQYF.

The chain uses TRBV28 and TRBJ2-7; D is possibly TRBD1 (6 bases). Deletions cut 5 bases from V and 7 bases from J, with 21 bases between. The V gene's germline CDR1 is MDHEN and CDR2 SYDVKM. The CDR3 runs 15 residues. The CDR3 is CASSLHNLTGLEQYF. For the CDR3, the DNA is TGTGCCAGCAGTCTCCATAACCTAACAGGGCTAGAGCAGTACTTC.

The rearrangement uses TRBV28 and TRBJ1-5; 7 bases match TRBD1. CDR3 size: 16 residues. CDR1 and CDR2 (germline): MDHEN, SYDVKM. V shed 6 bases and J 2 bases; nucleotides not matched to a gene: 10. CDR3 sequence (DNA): TGTGCCAGCAGCCGGGACAGTGTTGTAGGCAATCAGCCCCAGCATTTT. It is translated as CASSRDSVVGNQPQHF.

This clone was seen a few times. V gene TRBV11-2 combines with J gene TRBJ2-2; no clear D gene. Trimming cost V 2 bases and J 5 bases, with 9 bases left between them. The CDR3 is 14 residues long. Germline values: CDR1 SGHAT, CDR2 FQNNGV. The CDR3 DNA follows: TGTGCCAGCAGCTTAATGTTGCGGACCGGGGAGCTGTTTTTT. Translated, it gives CASSLMLRTGELFF.